The 11 T cell receptor beta chains below come from one sample, sequenced in a study of regulatory T cells in long-lasting Graves disease. Researchers made TCR beta libraries by using iRepertoire HTBI primers and running Arm-PCR on CDR3 regions. TCRdb recomputed calls from the multiplex PCR reads with MiXCR, one row per CDR3 protein. The sample contains fewer than 400,000 distinct CDR3 sequences, about 20% of which appear only once. Time point defined: persistent/refractory GD, antithyroid drugs over 5 years with positive TRAb. Following extraction of RNA from PBMCs, that RNA was used to make the TCR library. The sequencing used peripheral blood mononuclear cells (PBMCs), collected when the disease was refractory, from a patient treated with antithyroid drugs. These receptors were collected from a female donor with Graves disease.

Comments on this clonotype: The conserved phenylalanine or tryptophan normally closing the CDR3 is absent here, so this likely arose from a read error. The chain joins TRBV6-2 or TRBV6-3 to TRBJ2-2; 7 positions match TRBD2. CDR3 size: 16 residues. Germline V gene lookup returns CDR1 MNHEY and CDR2 SVGEGT. Trimming at V came to 5 bases and at J to 2 bases, leaving 8 bases not matched to a gene. The CDR3 loop reads CASSTLGGSNTGELFL. The CDR3 DNA reads as TGTGCCAGCAGTACGCTAGGCGGGAGCAACACCGGGGAGCTGTTTCTT.

This clonotype has at least ten counts. This chain connects TRBV12-3 or TRBV12-4 to TRBJ2-1; D remains ambiguous. V lost 2 bases and J lost 0, with 8 bases in between. The CDR3 length is 15 residues. Here the CDR3 DNA reads TGTGCCAGCAGTTTATGGCGGAGCTCCTACAATGAGCAGTTCTTC. This gives the protein CASSLWRSSYNEQFF.

The chain is built from TRBV2 and TRBJ2-1; D could derive from TRBD1 or TRBD2 (5 bases each). The V gene's germline CDR1 is SNHLY and CDR2 FYNNEI. The CDR3 length is 15 residues. V lost 3 bases, J lost 4 bases, and 13 bases lay in between. Here the CDR3 reads CASSEGLAQYNEQFF. Here the CDR3 DNA reads TGTGCCAGCAGTGAGGGGCTAGCCCAGTACAATGAGCAGTTCTTC.

This clonotype turned up a few times. The J gene is TRBJ2-2, the V gene TRBV5-7; 11 bases fit TRBD2. TRBV5-7 is noted as an ORF with a role that remains uncertain. V was clipped by 5 bases and J by 5 bases; unmatched bases: 5. This CDR3 has 15 residues. The CDR3 loop reads CASRKTSGTTGELFF. The CDR3 DNA follows: TGTGCCAGCAGAAAGACTAGCGGGACGACCGGGGAGCTGTTTTTT.

About this clonotype: One base away lies a much larger clone, so this may be a sequencing read error. This sequence joins TRBV28 and TRBJ1-2, with D perhaps matching TRBD1 (6 bases). This CDR3 contains 14 residues. Germline loops: CDR1 MDHEN, CDR2 SYDVKM. The CDR3 DNA sequence: TGTGCCAGCAGTTTGGGGGGCGTAACCTATGGCCACACCTTC. Translation: CASSLGGVTYGHTF.

Many counts were recorded for this clonotype. The rearrangement links TRBV10-1 to TRBJ2-4; D call uncertain. Germline loops: CDR1 WNHNN, CDR2 SYGVQD (reference sequence). V shed 9 bases and J shed 1 base, with 25 bases lying between them. The CDR3 runs 18 residues. In DNA, the CDR3 is TGCGCCAGTAGAACGGTCTTAGCATTACCAGCGGCCAAAAACATTCAGTACTTC. Residues: CASRTVLALPAAKNIQYF.

There are a few counts of this clonotype. CDR3 sequence: CASSMMTSYEQYF. CDR3 sequence (DNA): TGTGCCAGTAGTATGATGACCTCCTACGAGCAGTACTTC. The chain is built from TRBV19 and TRBJ2-7; D not certain. Germline V CDR1 and CDR2: LNHDA, SQIVND (reference sequence). V lost 3 bases and J 0 bases, leaving 6 bases between the germline ends. The CDR3 consists of 13 residues. The whole variable domain, filled in from reference TRBV19 and TRBJ2-7, reads DGGITQSPKYLFRKEGQNVTLSCEQNLNHDAMYWYRQDPGQGLRLIYYSQIVNDFQKGDIAEGYSVSREKKESFPLTVTSAQKNPTAFYLCASSMMTSYEQYFGPGTRLTVT.

This clonotype has at least ten counts. The chain uses TRBV2 and TRBJ1-1; D is unresolved. Trimming cost V 10 bases and J 1 base, with 4 bases left between them. This CDR3 comprises 10 residues. Germline V gene sequence: CDR1 SNHLY, CDR2 FYNNEI. The CDR3 spells CATGNTEAFF. The CDR3 DNA reads as TGTGCCACCGGGAACACTGAAGCTTTCTTT.

There are a few counts of this clonotype. V and J are TRBV29-1 and TRBJ1-4, with TRBD1 identical over 11 bases. CDR1 and CDR2 from the germline V gene are SQVTM and ANQGSEA. The CDR3 has 15 residues. V was pared by 3 bases and J by 7 bases, with 7 bases of the junction left unmatched. The CDR3, as DNA: TGCAGCGTTGATAAGGGGGACAGGGGGGTTGAAAAACTGTTTTTT. Encoded protein: CSVDKGDRGVEKLFF.

This clonotype showed up just a few times. The chain combines TRBV7-2 with TRBJ2-3; possibly TRBD2 for D (5 bases). The CDR3 has 16 amino acids. From germline, CDR1 is SGHTA and CDR2 FQGNSA. V lost 6 bases, J lost 2 bases, and 18 bases lay in between. The CDR3 sequence is CASSYTLLASTDTQYF. CDR3 DNA sequence: TGTGCCAGCAGTTATACTTTGTTAGCGTCCACAGATACGCAGTATTTT. Using reference TRBV7-2 and TRBJ2-3 for the parts outside the CDR3, the full variable domain is GAGVSQSPSNKVTEKGKDVELRCDPISGHTALYWYRQSLGQGLEFLIYFQGNSAPDKSGLPSDRFSAERTGGSVSTLTIQRTQQEDSAVYLCASSYTLLASTDTQYFGPGTRLTVL.

The table lists this clonotype with many counts. The chain employs TRBV7-9 and TRBJ1-1, with 10 bases matching TRBD1. The CDR3 contains 13 residues. Germline V gene sequence: CDR1 SEHNR, CDR2 FQNEAQ (reference sequence). After removal of 6 bases from V and 4 bases from J, the junction contained 2 bases not matched to a gene. CDR3 region: CASRTGGGTEAFF. The CDR3 bases are TGTGCCAGCAGGACAGGGGGCGGCACTGAAGCTTTCTTT. The full variable domain, completed using reference TRBV7-9 and TRBJ1-1, is DTGVSQNPRHKITKRGQNVTFRCDPISEHNRLYWYRQTLGQGPEFLTYFQNEAQLEKSRLLSDRFSAERPKGSFSTLEIQRTEQGDSAMYLCASRTGGGTEAFFGQGTRLTVV.